The subject of this entry is one TCR beta chain. Its specificity is unknown. This sample was taken from a study of cytomegalovirus exposure and HLA in healthy donors. At the level of the study: The study's early data release held about 85 million unique TCRs from HLA-typed donors. Study results and caveats: V- and J-gene trimming of TCR beta was linked (in a later analysis) to a missense DCLRE1C variant. Based on reports, TCR beta sequences accurately predicted HLA-A and HLA-B alleles for most subjects. Later analysis indicated greater clonal expansion among HLA-associated TCR beta chains than among equally common other chains.

PCR primers comprised 60 Vbeta and 13 Jbeta primers. Using immunoSEQ multiplex PCR, the repertoire was profiled, and TCRdb retains in-frame clones only, with some absent. The table includes 150,000 to 170,000 clones, around 74% detected once. The clonotype originates from a young man in good health and CMV-seronegative. The sequenced sample was PBMCs.

The DNA of the CDR3 is TGTGCCAGCAGCAAGGGGGGTAGCGGGGGGGCTAATGAGCAGTTCTTC. Amino acids: CASSKGGSGGANEQFF. The gene calls are TRBV5-4 and TRBJ2-1; 11 bases are shared with TRBD2. With V trimmed by 4 bases and J by 7 bases, 10 bases remained unmatched. The CDR3 loop spans 16 amino acids. Germline V lookup: CDR1 SGHNT, CDR2 YYREEE (reference sequence).